This TCR beta chain stems from a study of blood T cell repertoires in COVID-19. Study-level background: Samples taken during acute and convalescent COVID-19 were collected in the United States, Italy and Spain. In each case, the material was cDNA or gDNA derived from T cells, B-cell-depleted T cells, or PBMCs.

Individuals aged about 18 to 89 years were recruited from 24 US areas. Cohort assignment relied on participant-reported clinical history. Profiling relied on immunoSEQ multiplex PCR, and the TCRdb table lists in-frame clones only, not all of them. Of more than 250,000 clones in the sample, approximately 88% are singletons; the top ten hold 1.2%. The V gene's germline CDR1 is SGDLS and CDR2 YYNGEE. The CDR3 covers 16 residues. Trimming at V came to 3 bases and at J to 3 bases, leaving 9 bases not matched to a gene. Sequencing was done on a sample of PBMCs or T cells enriched from blood (not recorded which). V gene TRBV9 combines with J gene TRBJ1-3; 7 bases are a match to TRBD1. This TCR was sampled from a woman in her thirties or forties with acute COVID-19. The CDR3 coding sequence is TGTGCCAGCAGCGCACTGACAGGGATAGGTGGAAACACCATATATTTT. It specifies CASSALTGIGGNTIYF.